This record covers a single T cell receptor (beta chain). Its antigen remains unidentified. Every immunoSEQ plate was one replicate of a subset's evenly spread DNA. Measured with immunoSEQ multiplex PCR; TCRdb has only the in-frame clones, and not every one. Of 530,000 or so clones in the sample, 75% to 80% are singletons; the top ten hold approximately 12%. This CDR3 contains 15 residues. Germline trimming cut 3 bases from V and 3 bases from J; bases unmatched to any gene: 7. The germline CDR1 and CDR2 sequences are SGHTA and FQGTGA. These data belong to a study of shared clonotypes between healthy human individuals. At the level of the study: The cohort had a couple of women and three men, ages 18 to 49.

Findings and limits, study-wide: The represented genetic and exposure-history diversity was limited by the small number of donors.

V usage is TRBV7-3 and J usage is TRBJ2-5, with 7 bases aligning to TRBD2. This TCR came from a woman in her forties in good health. Some clones in this sample may be carry-over from other donors' samples. The sequencing sample was made of PBMCs. The CDR3 here is CASSLGGREEETQYF. In DNA, the CDR3 is TGTGCCAGCAGCTTGGGCGGGAGAGAGGAAGAGACCCAGTACTTC.